Listed below are T cell receptor beta chains from one sample, sequenced in a study of shared clonotypes between healthy human individuals. Sequenced by immunoSEQ multiplex PCR; TCRdb stores in-frame clones only, minus some. The table has about 2.2 million clones, just under 95% seen once. Sequenced sample: naive CD8+ T cells from PBMCs. The receptors were sampled from a young man in good health. Some clones in this sample may be carry-over from other donors' samples. Each CDR3 is given with its conserved first and last residue. The D gene is left open where the match is weak.

len: 13
j_gene: TRBJ1-1
d_gene: NA
v_gene: TRBV5-1
CDR3aa: CASSLVMGTEAFF

len: 17
j_gene: TRBJ1-1
d_gene: TRBD1
v_gene: TRBV12-5
CDR3aa: CASGLGPPTGRNTEAFF

len: 15
j_gene: TRBJ2-1
d_gene: NA
v_gene: TRBV7-9
CDR3aa: CASSQGLGSYNEQFF

len: 16
j_gene: TRBJ2-7
d_gene: TRBD2
v_gene: TRBV6-6
CDR3aa: CASSYSWREGSYEQYF

len: 14
j_gene: TRBJ1-1
d_gene: NA
v_gene: TRBV13
CDR3aa: CASSSNDRNTEAFF

len: 13
j_gene: TRBJ2-1
d_gene: NA
v_gene: TRBV7-8
CDR3aa: CASSLLGYNEQFF

len: 13
j_gene: TRBJ2-5
d_gene: NA
v_gene: TRBV28
CDR3aa: CASSFGREETQYF

len: 13
j_gene: TRBJ2-5
d_gene: NA
v_gene: TRBV11-2
CDR3aa: CASSLGLGRTQYF

len: 15
j_gene: TRBJ1-2
d_gene: NA
v_gene: TRBV9
CDR3aa: CASSVAGETNYGYTF

len: 13
j_gene: TRBJ2-7
d_gene: NA
v_gene: TRBV5-1
CDR3aa: CASSFQQGYEQYF

len: 19
j_gene: TRBJ2-1
d_gene: TRBD2
v_gene: TRBV27
CDR3aa: CASSSFPPSTSGSYNEQFF

len: 11
j_gene: TRBJ2-7
d_gene: NA
v_gene: TRBV6-5
CDR3aa: CASTFGGEQYF

len: 16
j_gene: TRBJ2-3
d_gene: TRBD2
v_gene: TRBV27
CDR3aa: CASSFRREASTDTQYF

len: 15
j_gene: TRBJ2-1
d_gene: TRBD2
v_gene: TRBV4-1
CDR3aa: CASSVAGGSYNEQFF

len: 15
j_gene: TRBJ2-1
d_gene: NA
v_gene: TRBV19
CDR3aa: CASSLQVTFGDEQFF

len: 16
j_gene: TRBJ2-5
d_gene: TRBD1
v_gene: TRBV7-9
CDR3aa: CASSPVRGRSAETQYF

len: 12
j_gene: TRBJ1-1
d_gene: NA
v_gene: TRBV30
CDR3aa: CAWSAGWTEAFF

len: 15
j_gene: TRBJ2-3
d_gene: TRBD2
v_gene: TRBV4-1
CDR3aa: CASSPPGLSTDTQYF

len: 16
j_gene: TRBJ2-3
d_gene: NA
v_gene: TRBV28
CDR3aa: CASSYRRGRGTDTQYF

len: 12
j_gene: TRBJ1-1
d_gene: NA
v_gene: TRBV7-9
CDR3aa: CASSFEDSLGDF

len: 14
j_gene: TRBJ2-5
d_gene: NA
v_gene: TRBV11-2
CDR3aa: CASSLKAREETQYF

len: 16
j_gene: TRBJ2-1
d_gene: TRBD2
v_gene: TRBV5-1
CDR3aa: CASSPNPSGAYNEQFF

len: 12
j_gene: TRBJ2-7
d_gene: NA
v_gene: TRBV27
CDR3aa: CASTNSNYEQYF

len: 20
j_gene: TRBJ2-5
d_gene: TRBD2
v_gene: TRBV6-4
CDR3aa: CASGPTDGTSGRSSQETQYF

len: 15
j_gene: TRBJ2-7
d_gene: NA
v_gene: TRBV7-2
CDR3aa: CASSSRSTPSYEQYF

len: 14
j_gene: TRBJ2-2
d_gene: NA
v_gene: TRBV15
CDR3aa: CATSTDRNTGELFF

len: 16
j_gene: TRBJ1-1
d_gene: NA
v_gene: TRBV27
CDR3aa: CASSLSTGIMNTEAFF